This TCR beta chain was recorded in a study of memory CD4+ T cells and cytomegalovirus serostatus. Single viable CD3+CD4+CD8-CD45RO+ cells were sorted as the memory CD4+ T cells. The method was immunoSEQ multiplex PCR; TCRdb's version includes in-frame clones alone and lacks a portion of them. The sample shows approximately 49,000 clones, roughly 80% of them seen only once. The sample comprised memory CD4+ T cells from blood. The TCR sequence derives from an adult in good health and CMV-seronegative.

For the CDR3, the DNA is TGTGCCAGCAGCCAAGGGGTCACGAGCTCCTACGAGCAGTACTTC. Translated: CASSQGVTSSYEQYF. The chain links TRBV14 to TRBJ2-7; no clear D gene. CDR1 and CDR2 (germline): SGHDN, FVKESK. V lost 1 base to trimming and J lost 0 bases, with 10 bases between them. This CDR3 is 15 amino acids long.